This TCR beta chain comes out of a study of CD8 T cells in Susac syndrome. V lost 5 bases to trimming and J lost 4 bases, with 20 bases between them. Germline V lookup: CDR1 MDHEN, CDR2 SYDVKM. This CDR3 has 16 residues. It was with random hexamers that roughly 0.45 to 1 ug RNA was reverse transcribed. TCRdb fed the immunoSEQ multiplex PCR reads into MiXCR, producing one record per CDR3 protein. The sample lists roughly 100,000 distinct CDR3 sequences, roughly 94% occurring once. The material sequenced was CD4+ T cells from PBMCs. The V call is TRBV28, the J call TRBJ2-5; D possibly corresponds to TRBD1 (6 bases). This receptor was taken from a human donor with Susac syndrome. CDR3 in amino acids: CASSNPHRDGRETQYF. In DNA, the CDR3 is TGTGCCAGCAGTAATCCCCACAGGGATGGGAGAGAGACCCAGTACTTC.